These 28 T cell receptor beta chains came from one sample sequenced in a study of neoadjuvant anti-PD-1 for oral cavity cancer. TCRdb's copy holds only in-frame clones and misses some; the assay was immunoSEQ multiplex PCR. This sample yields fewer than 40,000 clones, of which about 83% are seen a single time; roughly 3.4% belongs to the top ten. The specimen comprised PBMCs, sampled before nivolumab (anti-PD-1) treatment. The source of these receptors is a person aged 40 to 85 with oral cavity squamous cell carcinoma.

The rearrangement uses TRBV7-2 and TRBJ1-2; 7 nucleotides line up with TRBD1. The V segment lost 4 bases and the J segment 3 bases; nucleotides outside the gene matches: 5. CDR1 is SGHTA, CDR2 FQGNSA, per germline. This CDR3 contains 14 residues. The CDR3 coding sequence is TGTGCCAGCAGCTCAAACAGGGGAGACTATGGCTACACCTTC. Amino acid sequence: CASSSNRGDYGYTF. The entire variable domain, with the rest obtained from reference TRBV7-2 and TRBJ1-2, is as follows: GAGVSQSPSNKVTEKGKDVELRCDPISGHTALYWYRQSLGQGLEFLIYFQGNSAPDKSGLPSDRFSAERTGGSVSTLTIQRTQQEDSAVYLCASSSNRGDYGYTFGSGTRLTVV.

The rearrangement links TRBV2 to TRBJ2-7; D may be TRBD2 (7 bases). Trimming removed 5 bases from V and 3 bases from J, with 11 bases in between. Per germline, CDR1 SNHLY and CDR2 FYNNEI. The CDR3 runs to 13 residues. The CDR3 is CASSRGGNYEQYF. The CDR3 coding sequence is TGTGCCAGCAGTAGGGGGGGGAACTACGAGCAGTACTTC.

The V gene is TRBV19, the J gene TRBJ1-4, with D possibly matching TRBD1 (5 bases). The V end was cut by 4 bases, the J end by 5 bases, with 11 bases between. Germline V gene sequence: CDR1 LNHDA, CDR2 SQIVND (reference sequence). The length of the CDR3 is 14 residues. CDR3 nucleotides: TGTGCCAGTAGTACCGCGACAGCGAATGAAAAACTGTTTTTT. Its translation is CASSTATANEKLFF.

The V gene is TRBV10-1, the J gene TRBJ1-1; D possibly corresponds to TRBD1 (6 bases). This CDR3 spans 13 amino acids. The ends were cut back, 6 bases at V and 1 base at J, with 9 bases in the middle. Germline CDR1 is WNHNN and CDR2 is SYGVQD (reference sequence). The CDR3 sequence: CASRRGQNTEAFF. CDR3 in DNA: TGCGCCAGCAGGAGGGGACAGAACACTGAAGCTTTCTTT.

The CDR3 sequence is CASSPRDRETQYF. The DNA of the CDR3 is TGTGCCAGCAGCCCCCGGGACAGGGAGACCCAGTACTTC. This chain connects TRBV9 to TRBJ2-5; TRBD1 matches at 8 bases. The CDR3 is made up of 13 amino acids. V gave up 4 bases and J gave up 5 bases; unmatched junction bases: 4. The germline CDR1 and CDR2 sequences are SGDLS and YYNGEE.

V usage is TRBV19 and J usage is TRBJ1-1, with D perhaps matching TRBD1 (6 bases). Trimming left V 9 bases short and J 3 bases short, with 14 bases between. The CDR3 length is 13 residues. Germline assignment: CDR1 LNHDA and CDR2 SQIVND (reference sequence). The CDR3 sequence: CASAGTRDTEAFF. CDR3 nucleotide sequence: TGTGCCAGCGCCGGGACACGGGACACTGAAGCTTTCTTT. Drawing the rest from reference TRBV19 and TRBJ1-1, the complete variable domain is DGGITQSPKYLFRKEGQNVTLSCEQNLNHDAMYWYRQDPGQGLRLIYYSQIVNDFQKGDIAEGYSVSREKKESFPLTVTSAQKNPTAFYLCASAGTRDTEAFFGQGTRLTVV.

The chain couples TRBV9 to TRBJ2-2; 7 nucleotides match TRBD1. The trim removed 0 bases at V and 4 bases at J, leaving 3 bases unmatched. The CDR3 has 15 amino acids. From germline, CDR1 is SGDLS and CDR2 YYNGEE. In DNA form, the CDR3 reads TGTGCCAGCAGCGTAGGAGGGGGCCGCACCGGGGAGCTGTTTTTT. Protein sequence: CASSVGGGRTGELFF.

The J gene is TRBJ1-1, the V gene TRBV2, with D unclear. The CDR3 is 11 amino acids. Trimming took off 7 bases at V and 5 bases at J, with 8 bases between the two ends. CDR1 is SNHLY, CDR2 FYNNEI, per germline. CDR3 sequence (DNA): TGTGCCAGCATGAGGTTTACTGAAGCTTTCTTT. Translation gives CASMRFTEAFF.

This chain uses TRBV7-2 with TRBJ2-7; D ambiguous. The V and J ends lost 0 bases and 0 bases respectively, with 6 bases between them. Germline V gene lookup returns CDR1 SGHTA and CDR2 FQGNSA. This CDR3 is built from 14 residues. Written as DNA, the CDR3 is TGTGCCAGCAGCTTAGCGTTCAGCTCCTACGAGCAGTACTTC. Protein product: CASSLAFSSYEQYF.

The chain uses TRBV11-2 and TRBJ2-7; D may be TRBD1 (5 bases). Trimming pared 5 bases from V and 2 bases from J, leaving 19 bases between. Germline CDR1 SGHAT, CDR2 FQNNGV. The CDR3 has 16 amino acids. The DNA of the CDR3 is TGTGCCAGCAGCCCTACCCAGGGTCCCAAGCCCTACGAGCAGTACTTC. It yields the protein CASSPTQGPKPYEQYF.

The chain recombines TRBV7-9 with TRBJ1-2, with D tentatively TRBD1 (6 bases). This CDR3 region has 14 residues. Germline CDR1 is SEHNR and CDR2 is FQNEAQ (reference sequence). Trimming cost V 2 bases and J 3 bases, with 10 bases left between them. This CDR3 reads CASSLYRDDYGYTF. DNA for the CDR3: TGTGCCAGCAGCTTATACAGGGATGACTATGGCTACACCTTC.

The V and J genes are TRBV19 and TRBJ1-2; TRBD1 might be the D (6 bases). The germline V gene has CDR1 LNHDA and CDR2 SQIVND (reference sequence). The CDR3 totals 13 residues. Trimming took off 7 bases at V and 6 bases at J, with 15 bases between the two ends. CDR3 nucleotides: TGTGCCAGTAAGACACAGGGATCCCATGGCTACACCTTC. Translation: CASKTQGSHGYTF.

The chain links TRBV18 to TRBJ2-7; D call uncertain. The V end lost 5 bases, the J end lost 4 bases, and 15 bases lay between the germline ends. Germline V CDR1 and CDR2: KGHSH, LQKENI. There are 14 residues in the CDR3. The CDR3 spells CASSSLQGSYEQYF. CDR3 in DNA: TGTGCCAGCTCATCACTGCAAGGTAGTTACGAGCAGTACTTC.

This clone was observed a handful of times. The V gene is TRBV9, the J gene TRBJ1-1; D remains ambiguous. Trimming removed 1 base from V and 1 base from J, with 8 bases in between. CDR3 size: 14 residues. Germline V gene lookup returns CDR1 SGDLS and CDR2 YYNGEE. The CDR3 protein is CASSVSSQNTEAFF. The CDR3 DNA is TGTGCCAGCAGCGTAAGTTCCCAGAACACTGAAGCTTTCTTT.

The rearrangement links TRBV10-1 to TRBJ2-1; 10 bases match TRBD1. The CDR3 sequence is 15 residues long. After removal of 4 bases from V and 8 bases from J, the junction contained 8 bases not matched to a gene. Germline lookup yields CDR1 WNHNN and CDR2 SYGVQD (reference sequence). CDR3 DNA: TGCGCCAGCAGTGGGAGGGGGACAGGGGTCCATGAGCAGTTCTTC. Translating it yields CASSGRGTGVHEQFF.

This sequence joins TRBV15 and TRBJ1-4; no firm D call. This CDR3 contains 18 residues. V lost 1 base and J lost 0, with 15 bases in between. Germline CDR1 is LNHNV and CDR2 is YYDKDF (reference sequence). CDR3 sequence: CATSRGGVGQTTNEKLFF. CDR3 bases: TGTGCCACCAGCAGAGGTGGAGTCGGGCAAACAACTAATGAAAAACTGTTTTTT. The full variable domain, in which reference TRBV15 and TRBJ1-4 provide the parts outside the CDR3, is DAMVIQNPRYQVTQFGKPVTLSCSQTLNHNVMYWYQQKSSQAPKLLFHYYDKDFNNEADTPDNFQSRRPNTSFCFLDIRSPGLGDTAMYLCATSRGGVGQTTNEKLFFGSGTQLSVL.

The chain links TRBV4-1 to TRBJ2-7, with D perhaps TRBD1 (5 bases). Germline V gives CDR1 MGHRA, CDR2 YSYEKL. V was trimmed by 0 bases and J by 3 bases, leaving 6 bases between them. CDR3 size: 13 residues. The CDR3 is CASSQEQDYEQYF. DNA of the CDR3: TGCGCCAGCAGCCAAGAACAGGACTACGAGCAGTACTTC.

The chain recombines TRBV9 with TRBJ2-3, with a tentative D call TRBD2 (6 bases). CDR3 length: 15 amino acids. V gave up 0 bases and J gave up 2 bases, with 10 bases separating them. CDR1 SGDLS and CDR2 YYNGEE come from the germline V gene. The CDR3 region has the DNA TGTGCCAGCAGCGTAGTGGGGACTGTCACAGATACGCAGTATTTT. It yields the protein CASSVVGTVTDTQYF.

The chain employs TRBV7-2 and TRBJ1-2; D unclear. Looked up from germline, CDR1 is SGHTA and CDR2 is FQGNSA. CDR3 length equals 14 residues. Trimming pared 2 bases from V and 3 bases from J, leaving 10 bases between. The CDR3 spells CASSLNGVDYGYTF. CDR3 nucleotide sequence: TGTGCCAGCAGCTTAAACGGGGTTGACTATGGCTACACCTTC.

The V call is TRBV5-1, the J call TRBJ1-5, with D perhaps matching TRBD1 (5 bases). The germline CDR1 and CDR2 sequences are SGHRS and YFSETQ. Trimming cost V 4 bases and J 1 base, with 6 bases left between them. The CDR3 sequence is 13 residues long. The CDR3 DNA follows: TGCGCCAGCAGCCGGGACAGCAATCAGCCCCAGCATTTT. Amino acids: CASSRDSNQPQHF.

CDR3 DNA: TGTGCCAGCAGTGTAAGACAGGAAGAGACCCAGTACTTC. Translation: CASSVRQEETQYF. The rearrangement uses TRBV2 and TRBJ2-5, with TRBD1 as a possible D gene (6 bases). Trimming left V 4 bases short and J 3 bases short, with 9 bases between. CDR1 and CDR2 (germline): SNHLY, FYNNEI. CDR3 size: 13 residues.

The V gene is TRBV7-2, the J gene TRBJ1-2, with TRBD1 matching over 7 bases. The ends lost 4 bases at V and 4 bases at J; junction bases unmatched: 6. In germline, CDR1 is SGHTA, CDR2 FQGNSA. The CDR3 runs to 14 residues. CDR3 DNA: TGTGCCAGCAGCTCGGACAGGTTCCTCTATGGCTACACCTTC. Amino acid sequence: CASSSDRFLYGYTF. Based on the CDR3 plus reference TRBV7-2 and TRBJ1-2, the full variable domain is GAGVSQSPSNKVTEKGKDVELRCDPISGHTALYWYRQSLGQGLEFLIYFQGNSAPDKSGLPSDRFSAERTGGSVSTLTIQRTQQEDSAVYLCASSSDRFLYGYTFGSGTRLTVV.

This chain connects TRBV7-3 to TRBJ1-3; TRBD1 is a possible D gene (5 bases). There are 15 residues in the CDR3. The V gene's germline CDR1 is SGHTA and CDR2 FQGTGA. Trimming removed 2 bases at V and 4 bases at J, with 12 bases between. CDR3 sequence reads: CASSLQAGVGNTIYF. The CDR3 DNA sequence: TGTGCCAGCAGCTTACAGGCGGGGGTCGGAAACACCATATATTTT.

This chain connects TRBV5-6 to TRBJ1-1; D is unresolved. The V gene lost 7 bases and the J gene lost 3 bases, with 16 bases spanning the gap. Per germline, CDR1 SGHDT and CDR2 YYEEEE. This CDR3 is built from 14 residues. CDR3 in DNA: TGTGCCAGCGACGGGTTCAGGCGGGACACTGAAGCTTTCTTT. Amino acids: CASDGFRRDTEAFF.

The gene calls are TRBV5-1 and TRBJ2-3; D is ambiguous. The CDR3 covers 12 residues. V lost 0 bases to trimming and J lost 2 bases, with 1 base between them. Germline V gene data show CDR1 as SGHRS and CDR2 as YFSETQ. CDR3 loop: CASSLDTDTQYF. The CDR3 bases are TGCGCCAGCAGCTTGGACACAGATACGCAGTATTTT.

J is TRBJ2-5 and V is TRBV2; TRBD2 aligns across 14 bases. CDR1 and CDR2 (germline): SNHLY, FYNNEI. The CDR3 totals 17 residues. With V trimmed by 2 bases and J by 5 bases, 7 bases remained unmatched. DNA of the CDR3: TGTGCCAGCAGTGAACGGACTAGCGGGGGGCCCCGGGAGACCCAGTACTTC. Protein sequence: CASSERTSGGPRETQYF. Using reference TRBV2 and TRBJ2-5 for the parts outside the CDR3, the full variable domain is EPEVTQTPSHQVTQMGQEVILRCVPISNHLYFYWYRQILGQKVEFLVSFYNNEISEKSEIFDDQFSVERPDGSNFTLKIRSTKLEDSAMYFCASSERTSGGPRETQYFGPGTRLLVL.

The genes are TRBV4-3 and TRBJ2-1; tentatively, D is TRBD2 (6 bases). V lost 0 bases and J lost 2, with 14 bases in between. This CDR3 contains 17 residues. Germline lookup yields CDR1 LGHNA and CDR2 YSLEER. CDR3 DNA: TGCGCCAGCAGCCAAGAAGGCGGGGCCAGCCCCTACAATGAGCAGTTCTTC. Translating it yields CASSQEGGASPYNEQFF.

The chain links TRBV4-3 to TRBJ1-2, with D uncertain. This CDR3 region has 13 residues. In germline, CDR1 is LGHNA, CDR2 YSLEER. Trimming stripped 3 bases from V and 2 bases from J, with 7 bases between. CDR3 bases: TGCGCCAGCAGCCATGAGCAGAACTATGGCTACACCTTC. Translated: CASSHEQNYGYTF.